This T cell receptor (beta chain) was captured in a study of tumor and adjacent non-tumor tissue in lung cancer. Whole-study findings and limits: Patients with more diverse tumor TCRs had worse survival.

CDR1 is SGHKS, CDR2 YYEKEE, per germline (reference sequence). The CDR3 is 16 amino acids. RNA was extracted from bulk tissue without any cell sorting. Worth noting for this clonotype: The target antigen is unknown. Given a much more abundant clone one base away, this may be a read error.

Three rounds of nested PCR, following a modified ARM-PCR protocol, produced the TCRbeta library. MiXCR, applied by TCRdb to the multiplex PCR reads, yields one record per CDR3 protein. The data show some 120,000 distinct CDR3 sequences, about 66% seen once. Material for sequencing was lung tumor tissue. This chain connects TRBV5-5 to TRBJ2-1; weak D call: TRBD1 (6 bases). The TCR sequence derives from a man younger than 45 with non-small cell lung cancer. CDR3 nucleotides: TGTGTCAGCAGCTATCCGACAGGTGGCCCCCACAATGAGCAGTTCTTC. Residues: CVSSYPTGGPHNEQFF.